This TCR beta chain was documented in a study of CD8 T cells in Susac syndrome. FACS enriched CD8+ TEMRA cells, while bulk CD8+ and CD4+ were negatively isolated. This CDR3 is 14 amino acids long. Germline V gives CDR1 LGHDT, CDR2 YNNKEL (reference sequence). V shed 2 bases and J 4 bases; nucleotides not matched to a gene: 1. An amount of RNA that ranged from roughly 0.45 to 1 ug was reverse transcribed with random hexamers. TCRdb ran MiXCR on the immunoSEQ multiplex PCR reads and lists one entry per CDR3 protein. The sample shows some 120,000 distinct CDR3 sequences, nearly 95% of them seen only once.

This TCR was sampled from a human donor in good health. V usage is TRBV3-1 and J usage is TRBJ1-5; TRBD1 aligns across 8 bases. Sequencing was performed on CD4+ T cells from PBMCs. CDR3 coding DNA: TGTGCCAGCAGCCAAAGGACAGGGAATCAGCCCCAGCATTTT. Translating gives CASSQRTGNQPQHF. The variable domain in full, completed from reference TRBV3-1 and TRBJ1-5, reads DTAVSQTPKYLVTQMGNDKSIKCEQNLGHDTMYWYKQDSKKFLKIMFSYNNKELIINETVPNRFSPKSPDKAHLNLHINSLELGDSAVYFCASSQRTGNQPQHFGDGTRLSIL.